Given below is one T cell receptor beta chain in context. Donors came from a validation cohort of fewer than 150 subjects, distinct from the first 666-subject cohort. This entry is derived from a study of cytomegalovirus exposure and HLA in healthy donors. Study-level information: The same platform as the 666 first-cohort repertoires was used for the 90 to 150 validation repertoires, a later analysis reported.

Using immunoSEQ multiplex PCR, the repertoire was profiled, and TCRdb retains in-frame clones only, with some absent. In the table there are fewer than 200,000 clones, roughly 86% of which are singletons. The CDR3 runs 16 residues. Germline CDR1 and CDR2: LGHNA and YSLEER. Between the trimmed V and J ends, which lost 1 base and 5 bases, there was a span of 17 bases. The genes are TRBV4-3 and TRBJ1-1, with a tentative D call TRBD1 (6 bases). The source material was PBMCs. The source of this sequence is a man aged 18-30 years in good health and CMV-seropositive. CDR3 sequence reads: CASSQGGRSTLTEAFF. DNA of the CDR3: TGCGCCAGCAGCCAAGGGGGGCGCAGTACGTTGACTGAAGCTTTCTTT.